Listed here is a single T cell receptor beta chain. Germline V gives CDR1 MNHEY, CDR2 SMNVEV (reference sequence). Germline trimming cut 3 bases from V and 5 bases from J; bases unmatched to any gene: 13. This CDR3 is 18 amino acids long. In the original workflow: Estimation of nucleated cell counts was performed using reference gene primer amplification. Profiling relied on immunoSEQ multiplex PCR, and the TCRdb table lists in-frame clones only, not all of them. V, J and clone size derive from that table, while D and trimming were established from the DNA sequence. This sample has some 380,000 clones, with 90% found just once. This sample is part of a study of blood T cell repertoires in COVID-19. About the research overall: Collection of acute and convalescent COVID-19 samples took place in the United States, Italy and Spain. In each case, the material was cDNA or gDNA derived from T cells, B-cell-depleted T cells, or PBMCs.

The receptor's source is a man younger than 35 with active or convalescent COVID-19. Sequenced input: peripheral blood. The chain carries TRBV27 and TRBJ2-3, with 11 nucleotides matching TRBD1. The CDR3 sequence is CASSFPGSGGQGGDTQYF. The CDR3 region has the DNA TGTGCCAGCAGTTTCCCCGGTTCGGGGGGACAGGGGGGAGATACGCAGTATTTT.